This entry concerns a single TCR beta chain. Its antigen remains unidentified. This sample is part of a study of T cell responses to AZD1222 COVID-19 vaccine. Study-level findings and limits: Sampling captured repertoires only after the peak T cell response. An increase in Spike-specific TCR breadth and depth was observed after two AZD1222 doses.

Profiled with immunoSEQ multiplex PCR; TCRdb holds only in-frame clones, not every one. The table records some 99,000 clones, roughly nine tenths of them present only once. The trim removed 5 bases at V and 4 bases at J, leaving 11 bases unmatched. Germline V lookup: CDR1 SQVTM, CDR2 ANQGSEA. The CDR3 sequence is 14 residues long. The source material was peripheral blood, sampled on day 0 of AZD1222 vaccination. The V call is TRBV29-1, the J call TRBJ2-7; 7 nucleotides align to TRBD2. The sequence came from an adult in good health. The CDR3: CSVRRDSGTYEQYF. The CDR3, as DNA: TGCAGCGTTCGTCGTGACAGCGGGACTTACGAGCAGTACTTC.